These 27 T cell receptor beta chains were all obtained from the same sample, sequenced in a study of CD8 T cells in ankylosing spondylitis. Regarding the study as a whole: What seemed typical of ankylosing spondylitis blood was a TCR beta motif built from eight highly homologous variants.

Using its own MiXCR run on the 5' RACE reads, TCRdb lists one record per CDR3 protein. The table includes about 390,000 distinct CDR3 sequences, 20% to 25% detected once. These receptors lack a known antigen. Sequencing was done on a sample of blood, either unsorted or a sorted T cell fraction (not recorded which). The receptor set was obtained from a male donor with ankylosing spondylitis.

The chain has TRBV7-2 and TRBJ2-7, with TRBD2 matching over 7 bases. Germline assignment: CDR1 SGHTA and CDR2 FQGNSA. The J segment lost 2 bases and the V segment lost 3 bases, leaving 7 bases of the junction unmatched. This CDR3 has 15 residues. CDR3 sequence: CASSFSPGRAYEQYF. CDR3 in DNA: TGTGCCAGCAGCTTTTCCCCGGGGAGGGCCTACGAGCAGTACTTC.

The sample holds a few counts of this clonotype. The rearrangement joins TRBV20-1 to TRBJ2-4; the match to TRBD2 covers 12 bases. Germline lookup yields CDR1 DFQATT and CDR2 SNEGSKA (reference sequence). This CDR3 spans 14 amino acids. V dropped 2 bases and J dropped 9; count of bases not matched to a gene: 5. The CDR3 is CSARLAGGSGIQYF. In DNA form, the CDR3 reads TGCAGTGCTAGACTAGCGGGAGGGAGTGGCATTCAGTACTTC.

This clonotype was picked up a small number of times. The chain is built from TRBV27 and TRBJ2-3, with D possibly TRBD2 on 6 matching bases. V dropped 5 bases and J dropped 0 bases, with 21 bases sitting between them. Germline assignment: CDR1 MNHEY and CDR2 SMNVEV (reference sequence). The CDR3 spans 18 residues. CDR3 DNA: TGTGCCAGCAGTATGACAGACTTCAGCGGGTTCAGCACAGATACGCAGTATTTT. Amino acids: CASSMTDFSGFSTDTQYF.

This chain uses TRBV16 with TRBJ1-4; TRBD1 might be the D (5 bases). The CDR3 totals 17 residues. Trimming shortened V by 4 bases and J by 0 bases, and 15 bases separated the two germline ends. Germline CDR1 and CDR2: KGHSY and FQNENV. CDR3 in amino acids: CASSRGNRRATNEKLFF. CDR3 DNA: TGTGCCAGCAGCCGCGGGAACAGGCGTGCAACTAATGAAAAACTGTTTTTT.

The rearrangement uses TRBV27 and TRBJ2-5; D gene ambiguous. This CDR3 contains 15 residues. The V gene's germline CDR1 is MNHEY and CDR2 SMNVEV (reference sequence). V gave up 3 bases and J gave up 0 bases, with 11 bases separating them. CDR3 amino acids: CASSFSRQYQETQYF. DNA for the CDR3: TGTGCCAGCAGTTTCTCGCGGCAGTACCAAGAGACCCAGTACTTC.

This clonotype appeared a few times. V is TRBV5-1 and J is TRBJ2-3; D not resolved. V was cut by 3 bases and J by 3 bases, with 8 bases left in between. Germline V gene sequence: CDR1 SGHRS, CDR2 YFSETQ. The CDR3 spans 13 residues. CDR3 DNA sequence: TGCGCCAGCAGCTCATGGAATACAGATACGCAGTATTTT. Translated: CASSSWNTDTQYF.

This chain's CDR3 is CASSQGTSGVWETQYF. The CDR3, as DNA: TGTGCCAGCAGCCAAGGGACTAGCGGAGTCTGGGAGACCCAGTACTTC. This rearrangement joins TRBV14 to TRBJ2-5, with TRBD2 identical over 10 bases. The CDR3 totals 16 residues. Germline assignment: CDR1 SGHDN and CDR2 FVKESK. Germline trimming cut 1 base from V and 5 bases from J; bases unmatched to any gene: 7.

This clonotype has a handful of counts. The chain employs TRBV20-1 and TRBJ2-6; D uncertain. V was trimmed by 5 bases and J by 2 bases, leaving 13 bases between them. This CDR3 has 15 amino acids. Germline V gene data show CDR1 as DFQATT and CDR2 as SNEGSKA (reference sequence). The DNA of the CDR3 is TGCAGTGCTCGGAGTTGGGGTACTGGGGCCAACGTCCTGACTTTC. Amino acid sequence: CSARSWGTGANVLTF.

This clonotype was seen once. V and J are TRBV7-8 and TRBJ2-3, with D perhaps TRBD1 or TRBD2 (5 bases each). The germline V gene encodes CDR1 SGHVS and CDR2 FQNEAQ. V was pared by 5 bases and J by 11 bases, with 17 bases between. CDR3 size: 13 residues. The CDR3 loop reads CASSETGTTQQYF. CDR3 bases: TGTGCCAGCAGCGAGACCGGGACCACCCAGCAGTATTTT.

This clonotype was seen only a few times. The gene calls are TRBV6-1 and TRBJ2-7, with D maybe TRBD1 (6 bases). V dropped 5 bases and J dropped 1 base, with 9 bases sitting between them. Germline V gene lookup returns CDR1 MNHNS and CDR2 SASEGT. This CDR3 has 13 amino acids. The CDR3 reads CASSPGVSYEQYF. Written as DNA, the CDR3 is TGTGCCAGCAGTCCAGGGGTATCCTACGAGCAGTACTTC.

The gene calls are TRBV5-1 and TRBJ1-5; the D gene is possibly TRBD1 (6 bases). With 0 bases removed from V and 0 bases from J, the gap between germline ends came to 10 bases. Germline CDR1 SGHRS, CDR2 YFSETQ. This CDR3 is 16 amino acids long. CDR3 region: CASSLDGQTSNQPQHF. CDR3 DNA sequence: TGCGCCAGCAGCTTGGACGGACAGACTAGCAATCAGCCCCAGCATTTT.

This clonotype was seen only a few times. The V call is TRBV7-2, the J call TRBJ2-7; the D is unclear. The germline V gene has CDR1 SGHTA and CDR2 FQGNSA. The CDR3 sequence is 12 residues long. V shed 1 base and J shed 4 bases, with 5 bases lying between them. CDR3 residues: CASSLDIYEQYF. The CDR3 coding sequence is TGTGCCAGCAGCTTAGACATTTACGAGCAGTACTTC.

The chain recombines TRBV27 with TRBJ2-3, with D tentatively TRBD2 (6 bases). This CDR3 spans 15 amino acids. Germline loops: CDR1 MNHEY, CDR2 SMNVEV (reference sequence). V lost 3 bases and J lost 2, with 12 bases in between. CDR3 in DNA: TGTGCCAGCAGTTTTCGGGGGATCCCCACAGATACGCAGTATTTT. Its translation is CASSFRGIPTDTQYF.

The rearrangement joins TRBV5-1 to TRBJ1-1; TRBD1 matches 9 bases. The CDR3 has 15 residues. From germline, CDR1 is SGHRS and CDR2 YFSETQ. The J segment lost 4 bases and the V segment lost 5 bases, leaving 9 bases of the junction unmatched. In DNA, the CDR3 is TGCGCCAGCAGTAACCTGGACAGGGGAGGCACTGAAGCTTTCTTT. This translates into CASSNLDRGGTEAFF.

This clonotype was seen a handful of times. The chain joins TRBV6-1 to TRBJ2-3; 7 bases match TRBD1. Germline CDR1 MNHNS, CDR2 SASEGT. This CDR3 is built from 13 residues. With 8 bases clipped from V and 6 bases from J, the junction kept 8 bases outside the gene matches. The CDR3 here is CASRDRAADTQYF. Here the CDR3 DNA reads TGTGCCAGCCGAGACAGGGCAGCCGATACGCAGTATTTT.

The genes are TRBV5-1 and TRBJ2-5; D might be TRBD1 (6 bases). V was trimmed by 5 bases and J by 3 bases, leaving 17 bases between them. CDR1 and CDR2 (germline): SGHRS, YFSETQ. This CDR3 has 15 amino acids. The CDR3 sequence: CASRTRGTGKETQYF. The CDR3 DNA reads TGCGCCAGCAGGACGAGAGGAACAGGGAAAGAGACCCAGTACTTC.

This clonotype was counted between two and nine times. The chain recombines TRBV25-1 with TRBJ2-1; 9 bases line up with TRBD2. The V and J ends lost 5 bases and 1 base, in that order; junction bases with no gene match: 3. Germline V CDR1 and CDR2: MGHDK, SYGVNS. The CDR3 sequence is 15 residues long. The CDR3 DNA sequence: TGTGCCAGCAGTAAAGCGGGAGGTTCCTACAATGAGCAGTTCTTC. Translating it yields CASSKAGGSYNEQFF.

J is TRBJ2-5 and V is TRBV10-3, with 10 bases matching TRBD2. The CDR3 has 15 amino acids. Germline values: CDR1 ENHRY, CDR2 SYGVKD. V lost 2 bases and J lost 6; bases outside the gene matches: 6. The CDR3 DNA reads TGTGCCATCAGTGAGGGGCTAGCGGGAGAGCAGACCCAGTACTTC. Amino acid sequence: CAISEGLAGEQTQYF.

This clonotype was seen more than once but under ten times. J is TRBJ2-3 and V is TRBV29-1, with D possibly being TRBD2 (6 bases). CDR1 and CDR2 (germline): SQVTM, ANQGSEA. The CDR3 spans 14 residues. V lost 3 bases to trimming and J lost 2 bases, with 12 bases between them. Here the CDR3 reads CSVDGSGYTDTQYF. The CDR3 nucleotides are TGCAGCGTTGACGGAAGCGGGTACACAGATACGCAGTATTTT.

On this clonotype itself: The junction differs from germline at one of its ends, possibly a read error. The chain links TRBV5-1 to TRBJ2-2; D call uncertain. Germline values: CDR1 SGHRS, CDR2 YFSETQ. This CDR3 has 16 residues. In DNA, the CDR3 is TGCGCCAGCAGCCCGTTGAGAGAGTGGAACGCCGGGGAGCTGTTTTTT. Encoded protein: CASSPLREWNAGELFF.

The chain couples TRBV2 to TRBJ2-3; D may be TRBD2 (6 bases). With 7 bases removed from V and 9 bases from J, the gap between germline ends came to 20 bases. Per the germline V gene, CDR1 is SNHLY and CDR2 is FYNNEI. This CDR3 is built from 14 residues. CDR3 nucleotide sequence: TGTGCCAGCACTCGACTAGGGAAGGGGTTGACGCAGTATTTT. Translation gives CASTRLGKGLTQYF.

This clonotype appeared a few times. The chain couples TRBV4-1 to TRBJ2-2; 14 bases map to TRBD2. CDR1 is MGHRA and CDR2 is YSYEKL in the germline V gene. With 4 bases clipped from V and 6 bases from J, the junction kept 1 base outside the gene matches. The CDR3 has 15 amino acids. Written as DNA, the CDR3 is TGCGCCAGCAGCCGGGGACTAGCGGGAGCCGGGGAGCTGTTTTTT. This gives the protein CASSRGLAGAGELFF.

The rearrangement links TRBV5-4 to TRBJ2-6, with D unclear. Germline V gives CDR1 SGHNT, CDR2 YYREEE (reference sequence). V was clipped by 2 bases and J by 1 base, with 4 bases between them. This CDR3 is 14 amino acids long. Written as DNA, the CDR3 is TGTGCCAGCAGCTTCCAATCTGGGGCCAACGTCCTGACTTTC. Translation gives CASSFQSGANVLTF. The whole variable domain, remainder taken from reference TRBV5-4 and TRBJ2-6, is ETGVTQSPTHLIKTRGQQVTLRCSSQSGHNTVSWYQQALGQGPQFIFQYYREEENGRGNFPPRFSGLQFPNYSSELNVNALELDDSALYLCASSFQSGANVLTFGAGSRLTVL.

The genes are TRBV7-3 and TRBJ2-3, with 7 bases fitting TRBD1. The germline V gene encodes CDR1 SGHTA and CDR2 FQGTGA. The V gene end was trimmed by 5 bases and the J gene end by 11 bases; junction bases not matched to a gene: 7. The CDR3 is 12 amino acids. The CDR3 protein is CASSVNRGVQYF. In DNA, the CDR3 is TGTGCCAGCAGCGTTAACAGGGGCGTGCAGTATTTT.

Only one count was recorded for this clonotype. The chain couples TRBV21-1 to TRBJ1-4; the table calls TRBD1, which could not be checked here. TRBV21-1 constitutes a pseudogene. The CDR3 loop spans 15 amino acids. The CDR3 here is CASSKVFRGHEKLFF. CDR3 nucleotide sequence: TGTGCCAGCAGCAAAGTATTCCGGGGGCATGAAAAACTGTTTTTT.

The CDR3 DNA follows: TGTGCCAGCAGTTTTTCTAGGGCGAACACCGGGGAGCTGTTTTTT. Residues: CASSFSRANTGELFF. The V and J genes are TRBV12-3 or TRBV12-4 and TRBJ2-2; the D is unclear. The CDR3 is 15 amino acids. V was trimmed by 3 bases and J by 0 bases, leaving 8 bases between them.

V gene TRBV6-1 combines with J gene TRBJ2-7; weak D call: TRBD1 (5 bases). Germline-derived CDR1 and CDR2 are MNHNS and SASEGT. Trimming removed 0 bases from V and 6 bases from J, with 15 bases in between. The length of the CDR3 is 15 residues. The CDR3 nucleotides are TGTGCCAGCAGTGAAGCTGGCAGGGTGGTTGGCGAGCAGTACTTC. As protein: CASSEAGRVVGEQYF.